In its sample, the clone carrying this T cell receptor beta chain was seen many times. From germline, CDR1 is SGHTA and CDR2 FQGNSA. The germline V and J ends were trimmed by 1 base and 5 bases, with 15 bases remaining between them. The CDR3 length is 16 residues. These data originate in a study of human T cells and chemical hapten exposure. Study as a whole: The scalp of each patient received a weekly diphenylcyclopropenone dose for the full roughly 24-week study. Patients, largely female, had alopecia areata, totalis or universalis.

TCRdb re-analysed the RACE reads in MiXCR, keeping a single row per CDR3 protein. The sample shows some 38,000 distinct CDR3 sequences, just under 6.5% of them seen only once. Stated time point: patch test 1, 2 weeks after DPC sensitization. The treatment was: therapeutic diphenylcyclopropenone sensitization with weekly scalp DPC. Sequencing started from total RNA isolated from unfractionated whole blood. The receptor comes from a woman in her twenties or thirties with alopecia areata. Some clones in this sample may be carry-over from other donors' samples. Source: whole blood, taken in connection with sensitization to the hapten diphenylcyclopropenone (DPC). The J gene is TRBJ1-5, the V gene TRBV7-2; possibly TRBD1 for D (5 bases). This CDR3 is CASSLVAGRGDQPQHF. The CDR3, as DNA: TGTGCCAGCAGCTTAGTTGCAGGGAGAGGGGATCAGCCCCAGCATTTT.